The present T cell receptor beta chain was sequenced within a study of T cell changes during pregnancy in multiple sclerosis. The length of the CDR3 is 18 residues. Germline V CDR1 and CDR2: SGHKS, YYEKEE (reference sequence). V gave up 2 bases and J gave up 3 bases; unmatched junction bases: 12. The method was immunoSEQ multiplex PCR; TCRdb's version includes in-frame clones alone and lacks a portion of them. The sample lists roughly 57,000 clones, roughly nine tenths occurring once. The receptor was isolated from a female donor with multiple sclerosis, enrolled in a pregnancy study. Sequences were derived from CD8+ T cells from peripheral blood mononuclear cells, sampled before pregnancy. V gene TRBV5-5 combines with J gene TRBJ2-2; TRBD2 matches at 8 bases. CDR3 DNA: TGTGCCAGCAGCTTTAATCCTGCCGGGCGGGAGGACACCGGGGAGCTGTTTTTT. The encoded protein is CASSFNPAGREDTGELFF.